A single sample gave rise to the 32 T cell receptor beta chains below, sequenced in a study of tumor and adjacent non-tumor tissue in lung cancer. TCRbeta libraries were built with three rounds of nested PCR, modified from ARM-PCR. TCRdb reprocessed the multiplex PCR reads via MiXCR and lists one record per CDR3 protein. The table has tens of thousands of distinct CDR3 sequences, approximately 68% seen once. This sample's RNA came from whole unsorted tissue. More than 3 cm separated this lung sample from the edge of the tumor. Sequenced sample: distant non-tumor lung tissue. These receptors originate from a woman aged 50 to 60 with non-small cell lung cancer.

A remark on this clonotype: This may be a read error: a much more frequent sequence differs by one nucleotide. Without the conserved terminal phenylalanine or tryptophan, this CDR3 likely stems from a read error. The chain uses TRBV5-6 and TRBJ1-1; D gene unclear. Trimming cost V 7 bases and J 0 bases, with 10 bases left between them. CDR1 and CDR2 (germline): SGHDT, YYEEEE. The CDR3 consists of 13 residues. The CDR3 nucleotides are TGTGCCAGCTCCAGTCCCATGAACACTGAAGCTTTCCTT. Protein product: CASSSPMNTEAFL.

A note on this clonotype: A junction end diverges from the germline sequence, so it may reflect a read error. This rearrangement joins TRBV12-3 or TRBV12-4 to TRBJ1-3, with 9 bases aligning to TRBD1. The CDR3 contains 15 residues. The CDR3 reads CASRGTGKLGNIIYF. CDR3 nucleotide sequence: TGTGCCAGCAGGGGGACAGGGAAACTTGGAAACATCATATATTTT.

A note on this clonotype: Being one base from a much bigger clone, this may be a read error. The J gene is TRBJ2-1, the V gene TRBV20-1; the match to TRBD2 covers 13 bases. CDR1 and CDR2 (germline): DFQATT, SNEGSKA (reference sequence). The length of the CDR3 is 15 residues. Trimming took 7 bases from V and 7 from J; bases not matched to a gene: 10. In nucleotides, the CDR3 is TGCAGTGTCACTAGCGGGAGGGCATTCGAGAATGAGCAGTTCTTC. Encoded protein: CSVTSGRAFENEQFF.

This clonotype was counted at least ten times. The V and J genes are TRBV6-1 and TRBJ1-1; D not resolved. The germline gives CDR1 MNHNS, CDR2 SASEGT. The CDR3 totals 13 residues. V was trimmed by 7 bases and J by 2 bases, leaving 11 bases between them. The CDR3 protein is CASKRDFNTEAFF. As DNA, the CDR3 is TGTGCCAGCAAGAGGGATTTTAACACTGAAGCTTTCTTT.

This clonotype came up a few times. A much larger clonotype is one base distant, so this may be a read error. The J gene is TRBJ2-2, the V gene TRBV28; 9 nucleotides agree with TRBD1. The germline V gene has CDR1 MDHEN and CDR2 SYDVKM. The CDR3 runs to 14 residues. The DNA for the CDR3 is TGTACCACCAACAGGGGGCTGAACACCGGGGAGCTGTTTTTT. This encodes CTTNRGLNTGELFF.

In regard to this clonotype: A much larger clone sits a single nucleotide away, making a read error possible. The rearrangement joins TRBV12-3 or TRBV12-4 to TRBJ2-2; 11 bases align to TRBD1. This CDR3 is 15 amino acids long. The DNA for the CDR3 is TGTGCCAGCAGTTTGAGGACAGGGGGCTACGGGGGGCTGTTTTTT. This sequence encodes CASSLRTGGYGGLFF.

Many counts were recorded for this clonotype. The J gene is TRBJ2-7, the V gene TRBV29-1; 13 bases line up with TRBD2. V was clipped by 6 bases and J by 6 bases; unmatched bases: 8. Germline V gene lookup returns CDR1 SQVTM and CDR2 ANQGSEA. The CDR3 is 14 amino acids. The CDR3 DNA follows: TGCAGCGTAGAACTCGGACTAGCGGGAGCCGAGCAGTACTTC. Its protein is CSVELGLAGAEQYF.

Details on this clonotype: An end of the junction does not agree with germline; a read error may underlie this. V and J are TRBV20-1 and TRBJ2-1; TRBD1 might be the D (6 bases). Germline lookup yields CDR1 DFQATT and CDR2 SNEGSKA (reference sequence). This CDR3 is built from 15 residues. Here the CDR3 reads CNALGTSGLTDEEFF. Written as DNA, the CDR3 is TGCAATGCGCTTGGGACAAGTGGACTCACGGATGAGGAGTTCTTC.

Regarding this clonotype: At one end the junction does not follow the germline gene, possibly because of a read error. The chain combines TRBV12-3 or TRBV12-4 with TRBJ2-2; possibly TRBD2 for D (5 bases). The CDR3 loop spans 14 amino acids. CDR3 coding DNA: TGCGCCAGCAGTTTTTCCCGGGCCGACGGGGTGCTGTTTTTT. Residues: CASSFSRADGVLFF.

As for this clonotype: Sequence at one end of the junction differs from germline and may be a read error. V and J are TRBV11-2 and TRBJ2-7; 8 nucleotides align to TRBD1. There are 15 residues in the CDR3. Germline V gives CDR1 SGHAT, CDR2 FQNNGV. The CDR3 DNA reads TGTGCCAGCAGATTCGTGACAGGGGTTACCTACGACCAGTACTTC. Translating gives CASRFVTGVTYDQYF.

A remark on this clonotype: It may be a read error: a sequence one base away is much more abundant. This chain links TRBV29-1 with TRBJ2-2; TRBD1 is a possible D gene (5 bases). The CDR3 consists of 12 residues. The germline V gene has CDR1 SQVTM and CDR2 ANQGSEA. Trimming cost V 8 bases and J 7 bases, with 14 bases left between them. DNA of the CDR3: TGCAGCCTTGCCAGCGACAGCGGGGAGCTGTTTTTT. It yields the protein CSLASDSGELFF.

Turning to this clonotype: This clone may be a read error of a much larger clone one base away. The rearrangement links TRBV20-1 to TRBJ2-1; unclear D gene. Per germline, CDR1 DFQATT and CDR2 SNEGSKA (reference sequence). This CDR3 has 15 residues. CDR3 sequence (DNA): TGCAATGCTAGAGATCGGCAGGTTTTGGTCAATGAGCAGTTCTTC. Its protein is CNARDRQVLVNEQFF.

In this sample, this clonotype turned up once. A much more abundant neighbour one base away suggests this may be a read error. The CDR3 loop is CASSLGLAGTGQYF. The CDR3 DNA follows: TGTGCCAGCAGCTTAGGACTAGCGGGTACGGGGCAGTACTTC. The rearrangement joins TRBV13 to TRBJ2-7, with 9 bases that match TRBD2. The CDR3 has 14 amino acids. With 0 bases clipped from V and 9 bases from J, the junction kept 6 bases outside the gene matches. Germline V gene sequence: CDR1 PRHDT, CDR2 FYEKMQ (reference sequence).

The chain recombines TRBV11-1 with TRBJ2-3; 13 nucleotides agree with TRBD2. CDR1 is SGHAT and CDR2 is FQDESV in the germline V gene (reference sequence). This CDR3 has 20 amino acids. J gave up 0 bases and V 6 bases, and 15 bases lay outside the gene matches. The CDR3 region has the DNA TGTGCCAGCAGTTCCCCAGGACTAGCGGGAGTCGGGTGGAGCACAGATACGCAGTATTTT. Residues: CASSSPGLAGVGWSTDTQYF.

This clonotype was detected only a few times. The rearrangement links TRBV29-1 to TRBJ2-7; D uncertain. This CDR3 spans 13 amino acids. Per the germline V gene, CDR1 is SQVTM and CDR2 is ANQGSEA. DNA of the CDR3: TGCAGTGTTATGCGAGGAAACTCCTACGAGCAGTACTTC. Its translation is CSVMRGNSYEQYF.

There are many counts of this clonotype. This rearrangement joins TRBV20-1 to TRBJ2-1; 7 bases are shared with TRBD2. The V segment lost 0 bases and the J segment 7 bases; nucleotides outside the gene matches: 15. Germline V gives CDR1 DFQATT, CDR2 SNEGSKA (reference sequence). CDR3 length: 17 amino acids. This CDR3 is CSARDWFGGSYGNEQFF. CDR3 DNA: TGCAGTGCTAGAGATTGGTTCGGCGGGAGTTACGGGAATGAGCAGTTCTTC.

This clonotype was found many times. V gene TRBV12-3 or TRBV12-4 combines with J gene TRBJ1-5, with TRBD1 as a possible D gene (6 bases). This CDR3 is 15 amino acids long. Trimming cost V 3 bases and J 3 bases, with 12 bases left between them. Here the CDR3 reads CASSFQGLDNQPQHF. In nucleotides, the CDR3 is TGTGCCAGCAGTTTTCAGGGGTTGGACAATCAGCCCCAGCATTTT.

The chain has TRBV14 and TRBJ1-5; D might be TRBD1 (5 bases). Germline assignment: CDR1 SGHDN and CDR2 FVKESK. CDR3 length: 13 amino acids. The V and J ends lost 5 bases and 9 bases respectively, with 14 bases between them. The CDR3 protein is CASSVGEYLPQHF. CDR3 DNA: TGTGCCAGCAGCGTGGGGGAATACCTGCCCCAGCATTTT.

This clonotype was seen a few times. Just one base apart from a much larger clone, this may be a read error. The chain combines TRBV12-3 or TRBV12-4 with TRBJ1-5; tentatively, D is TRBD1 (5 bases). The CDR3 is made up of 12 amino acids. Here the CDR3 reads CASQGPNQSQHF. The CDR3 coding sequence is TGTGCCAGTCAGGGACCGAATCAGTCCCAGCATTTT.

This clonotype appeared a few times. This chain connects TRBV11-3 to TRBJ2-2; no firm D call. Germline CDR1 is SGHNT and CDR2 is YENEEA. This CDR3 contains 14 residues. V lost 0 bases to trimming and J lost 5 bases, with 7 bases between them. The CDR3 sequence is CASSLDPETGELFF. The CDR3 DNA is TGTGCCAGCAGCTTAGACCCGGAAACCGGGGAGCTGTTTTTT.

As to this clonotype: Since the CDR3 does not end with the conserved phenylalanine or tryptophan, this likely comes from a read error. V gene TRBV11-2 combines with J gene TRBJ2-1; weak D call: TRBD2 (5 bases). The CDR3 consists of 14 residues. V lost 9 bases, J lost 7 bases, and 19 bases lay in between. CDR1 is SGHAT, CDR2 FQNNGV, per germline. Here the CDR3 DNA reads TGTGCCAGTAACTTTAATCCGGGAACGAATGAGCAGTTCTCC. This gives the protein CASNFNPGTNEQFS.

To note about this clonotype: A junction boundary mismatches the germline segment, possibly from a read error. V is TRBV28 and J is TRBJ1-2; 7 positions agree with TRBD1. The CDR3 has 14 residues. The germline V gene encodes CDR1 MDHEN and CDR2 SYDVKM. In DNA form, the CDR3 reads TGTGCCAGCAGCCTTCTGGGGACAGACCATGGCTACACATTC. This translates into CASSLLGTDHGYTF.

A remark on this clonotype: A junction boundary mismatches the germline segment, possibly from a read error. J is TRBJ2-2 and V is TRBV11-2; tentatively, D is TRBD2 (5 bases). The CDR3 extends over 19 amino acids. Germline V gene sequence: CDR1 SGHAT, CDR2 FQNNGV. CDR3 sequence: CASSLDPEWNLQNTGELFF. The CDR3 nucleotides read TGTGCCAGCAGCTTAGACCCGGAGTGGAACCTACAGAACACCGGGGAACTGTTTTTT.

As concerns this clonotype: Compared with germline, one end of the junction differs, possibly owing to a read error. The genes are TRBV10-2 and TRBJ1-2; D gene uncertain. This CDR3 region has 13 residues. The germline V gene encodes CDR1 WSHSY and CDR2 SAAADI. CDR3 region: CATSEDGSYVYTF. The CDR3 bases are TGCGCCACCAGCGAGGACGGGTCCTATGTCTACACCTTC.

This clonotype was seen once. A junction end diverges from the germline sequence, so it may reflect a read error. V and J are TRBV6-2 or TRBV6-3 and TRBJ2-3; D perhaps matches TRBD2 (6 bases). Germline values: CDR1 MNHEY, CDR2 SVGEGT. The CDR3 consists of 16 residues. The CDR3 nucleotides are TGTGCCAGCAGTTATACGGAGCGGGTGGCGACAGATACGCACTATTTT. It codes for CASSYTERVATDTHYF.

As for this clonotype: A much larger clone lies one base from this, so it may be a read error. This chain uses TRBV6-1 with TRBJ1-5, with D unclear. The germline gives CDR1 MNHNS, CDR2 SASEGT. This CDR3 is 15 amino acids long. The CDR3 bases are TGTGCCTGCAGTGAATGGAGTAGGGACAATCAGCCCCAGCATTTT. It codes for CACSEWSRDNQPQHF.

The chain recombines TRBV4-1 with TRBJ2-1; D uncertain. Per the germline V gene, CDR1 is MGHRA and CDR2 is YSYEKL. The CDR3 runs to 14 residues. V was cut by 0 bases and J by 8 bases, with 11 bases left in between. CDR3 sequence reads: CASSQDLHRDEQFF. CDR3 nucleotide sequence: TGCGCCAGCAGCCAAGATCTACATCGGGATGAGCAGTTCTTC.

Concerning this clonotype itself: Since the CDR3 does not end with the conserved phenylalanine or tryptophan, this likely comes from a read error. This chain uses TRBV4-1 with TRBJ1-1; D is unresolved. In germline, CDR1 is MGHRA, CDR2 YSYEKL. The germline V and J ends were trimmed by 0 bases and 6 bases, with 8 bases remaining between them. The CDR3 is made up of 13 amino acids. This CDR3 is CASSQDRFSEAFS. The CDR3, as DNA: TGCGCCAGCAGCCAAGATCGTTTTTCTGAAGCTTTCTCT.

The V and J genes are TRBV5-1 and TRBJ2-5; D unresolved. Germline values: CDR1 SGHRS, CDR2 YFSETQ. The length of the CDR3 is 13 residues. Trimming left V 0 bases short and J 5 bases short, with 8 bases between. CDR3 in amino acids: CASSLGSGETQYF. The CDR3 DNA reads TGCGCCAGCAGCTTGGGGAGTGGGGAGACCCAGTACTTC.

In regard to this clonotype: One end of the junction varies from germline; a read error may be responsible. The gene calls are TRBV10-3 and TRBJ1-2; the match to TRBD1 covers 10 bases. In germline, CDR1 is ENHRY, CDR2 SYGVKD. CDR3 length: 13 residues. The CDR3 nucleotides read TGTGGCATCAGTGAGGGACAGGGGTATGGCTACACCTTC. Its protein is CGISEGQGYGYTF.

This clonotype has a handful of counts. This clone may be a read error of a much larger clone one base away. The rearrangement joins TRBV29-1 to TRBJ2-1; a possible D gene is TRBD2 (7 bases). CDR3 length equals 15 residues. V lost 1 base to trimming and J lost 2 bases, with 12 bases between them. The germline CDR1 and CDR2 sequences are SQVTM and ANQGSEA. DNA for the CDR3: TGCAGCGTTGAAGGCGGCGGGGGCACCTACAATGAGCAGTTCTTC. Residues: CSVEGGGGTYNEQFF.

This clonotype was observed once. This may stem from a read error, because a much larger clone lies one nucleotide away. The chain recombines TRBV10-1 with TRBJ2-1; D remains ambiguous. Germline V gives CDR1 WNHNN, CDR2 SYGVQD (reference sequence). The CDR3 is 15 residues long. Here the CDR3 DNA reads TGCACCAGCAGTTATCGGGTAGATCCCTACAATGAGCAGTTCTTC. It specifies CTSSYRVDPYNEQFF.